This is a list of T cell receptor beta chains from one sample in a study of post-analysis software for immune sequencing data. MiXCR was run by TCRdb on the PCR reads, yielding one entry per CDR3 protein. This sample carries 600,000 to 750,000 distinct CDR3 sequences, over 45% of them seen once, and the ten largest clones take approximately 11%. The sample consisted of blood. These receptors all come from a girl aged 2 to 9 with multiple sclerosis. The CDR3 runs from the conserved cysteine through the conserved F or W. Fields, in order: J gene, V gene, CDR3 protein.

>TRBJ1-1|TRBV7-9
CASSGKATNTEAFF
>TRBJ2-1|TRBV3-1
CASSQDRTGNAINEQFF
>TRBJ2-1|TRBV4-1
CASSQELAGFYNEQFF
>TRBJ2-5|TRBV29-1
CSVVGTGGGEETQYF
>TRBJ2-1|TRBV9
CASSVDGLMFPDEQFF
>TRBJ2-1|TRBV6-1
CASRDGNEQFF
>TRBJ2-5|TRBV7-2
CASSPNGGGLQETQYF
>TRBJ2-1|TRBV7-3
CASSLKTDQYNEQFF
>TRBJ2-3|TRBV29-1
CSVIPGGLAGDYTDTQYF
>TRBJ2-5|TRBV6-5
CASTGTGGETQYF
>TRBJ2-5|TRBV5-1
CASSRGNSAYQETQYF
>TRBJ2-7|TRBV20-1
CSARRQGGGYEQYF
>TRBJ1-4|TRBV5-1
CASSIRQGPGSNEKLFF
>TRBJ2-3|TRBV7-2
CASSRRTSSSTDTQYF
>TRBJ2-1|TRBV4-1
CASSHGPGYNEQFF
>TRBJ2-1|TRBV6-5
CASSYGIYNEQFF
>TRBJ2-1|TRBV20-1
CSAANSVAGGDNEQFF